These 24 T cell receptor beta chains were sequenced from one sample in a study of regulatory T cells in long-lasting Graves disease (dated by TCRdb to 2020 to 2022). The label giving this sample's time point can be read as: newly diagnosed GD, antithyroid drugs for less than 3 months. For both TCR sequencing and RNA sequencing, RNA was extracted from PBMCs in TRIzol. Preparation of the library involved multiplex PCR. This sample was sequenced with an Illumina HiSeq 4000. CDR3 regions were amplified by Arm-PCR with iRepertoire HTBI primers to construct TCR beta libraries. TCRdb reanalyzed the raw reads on its own, using fastp at Q25 for trimming and MiXCR for clone calling, and kept in-frame beta chains. For every CDR3 protein sequence, its rows merge into one entry that carries the most common genes and DNA. The sample table records some 600,000 distinct CDR3 sequences; roughly 16% of these occur just once. The ten largest clonotypes hold around 12% of the sample.

These records were also assigned to another study, of T cells in Graves' hyperthyroidism and ophthalmopathy.

The sequencing here drew on peripheral blood mononuclear cells (PBMCs), taken at new diagnosis, from a patient treated with antithyroid drugs. The receptors stem from a man younger than 35 with Graves disease. Donor details come from another sample of the same person, matched by shared clones.

This clonotype appeared many times. V gene TRBV11-3 combines with J gene TRBJ2-5, with D hard to call. The V end was cut by 5 bases, the J end by 5 bases, with 12 bases between. The CDR3 loop spans 13 amino acids. The germline CDR1 and CDR2 sequences are SGHNT and YENEEA. CDR3 DNA sequence: TGTGCCAGCAGCCCGCAGTTTTCGGAGACCCAGTACTTC. Translation: CASSPQFSETQYF.

This clonotype has more than one count but fewer than ten. The genes are TRBV6-2 or TRBV6-3 and TRBJ2-7, with a tentative D call TRBD1 (5 bases). The CDR3 is 16 amino acids. The germline V and J ends were trimmed by 0 bases and 2 bases, with 14 bases remaining between them. Germline CDR1 MNHEY, CDR2 SVGEGT. CDR3 region: CASSYSKQGTAYEQYF. The CDR3 bases are TGTGCCAGCAGTTACTCTAAGCAGGGTACCGCCTACGAGCAGTACTTC.

The J gene is TRBJ1-1, the V gene TRBV20-1, with D possibly being TRBD1 (6 bases). V lost 1 base to trimming and J lost 1 base, with 13 bases between them. The germline gives CDR1 DFQATT, CDR2 SNEGSKA (reference sequence). The CDR3 runs to 15 residues. CDR3 in amino acids: CSARVNRATNTEAFF. For the CDR3, the DNA is TGCAGTGCTAGAGTGAACAGGGCAACGAACACTGAAGCTTTCTTT.

This clonotype was counted at least ten times. The chain couples TRBV13 to TRBJ2-7; D may be TRBD2 (5 bases). Trimming pared 5 bases from V and 3 bases from J, leaving 14 bases between. CDR1 and CDR2 from the germline V gene are PRHDT and FYEKMQ (reference sequence). The CDR3 has 14 residues. This CDR3 is CASSLTRGRYEQYF. DNA for the CDR3: TGTGCCAGCAGCCTGACACGAGGGCGCTACGAGCAGTACTTC.

The V call is TRBV7-2, the J call TRBJ2-2; 12 bases fit TRBD2. V gave up 1 base and J gave up 6 bases; unmatched junction bases: 3. The CDR3 covers 16 residues. In germline, CDR1 is SGHTA, CDR2 FQGNSA. Written as DNA, the CDR3 is TGTGCCAGCAGCTTAGGCCCTAGCGGGAGGGCCGGGGAGCTGTTTTTT. Translated, it gives CASSLGPSGRAGELFF. Drawing the rest from reference TRBV7-2 and TRBJ2-2, the complete variable domain is GAGVSQSPSNKVTEKGKDVELRCDPISGHTALYWYRQSLGQGLEFLIYFQGNSAPDKSGLPSDRFSAERTGGSVSTLTIQRTQQEDSAVYLCASSLGPSGRAGELFFGEGSRLTVL.

At least ten counts were recorded for this clonotype. The chain is built from TRBV7-9 and TRBJ2-5, with 11 bases identical to TRBD1. Germline CDR1 reads SEHNR; CDR2 reads FQNEAQ (reference sequence). This CDR3 has 14 amino acids. CDR3 coding DNA: TGTCCACTGTCCCGGACAGGGGGCGAAGAGACCCAGTACTTC. Amino acid sequence: CPLSRTGGEETQYF.

This clonotype was detected a few times. V gene TRBV7-3 combines with J gene TRBJ1-1, with a tentative D call TRBD1 (6 bases). Germline values: CDR1 SGHTA, CDR2 FQGTGA. V was shortened by 5 bases and J by 1 base, with 20 bases between the two germline ends. The CDR3 is made up of 17 amino acids. The CDR3 bases are TGTGCCAGCAGCCTGTCGGGGGGCGGGTATGGGAACACTGAAGCTTTCTTT. Its translation is CASSLSGGGYGNTEAFF. The whole variable domain, filled in from reference TRBV7-3 and TRBJ1-1, reads GAGVSQTPSNKVTEKGKYVELRCDPISGHTALYWYRQSLGQGPEFLIYFQGTGAADDSGLPNDRFFAVRPEGSVSTLKIQRTERGDSAVYLCASSLSGGGYGNTEAFFGQGTRLTVV.

This clonotype was found a few times. This rearrangement joins TRBV20-1 to TRBJ2-3; D gene ambiguous. The CDR3 runs to 13 residues. Germline V CDR1 and CDR2: DFQATT, SNEGSKA (reference sequence). V lost 5 bases to trimming and J lost 1 base, with 10 bases between them. CDR3 nucleotide sequence: TGCAGTGCTCGTTCTTCCGGCACAGATACGCAGTATTTT. Amino acids: CSARSSGTDTQYF.

V gene TRBV12-3 or TRBV12-4 combines with J gene TRBJ1-5; D unclear. CDR3 length: 13 residues. V was cut by 6 bases and J by 1 base, with 7 bases left in between. Written as DNA, the CDR3 is TGTGCCAGCAGCCCCTCGAGCAATCAGCCCCAGCATTTT. This gives the protein CASSPSSNQPQHF.

The chain joins TRBV11-2 to TRBJ2-5; perhaps TRBD1 as D (6 bases). V was trimmed by 5 bases and J by 5 bases, leaving 21 bases between them. From germline, CDR1 is SGHAT and CDR2 FQNNGV. CDR3 size: 16 residues. The CDR3 loop reads CASSPGVAGTHETQYF. Here the CDR3 DNA reads TGTGCCAGCAGCCCAGGGGTGGCGGGTACACACGAGACCCAGTACTTC. Full variable domain (missing parts from reference TRBV11-2 and TRBJ2-5): EAGVAQSPRYKIIEKRQSVAFWCNPISGHATLYWYQQILGQGPKLLIQFQNNGVVDDSQLPKDRFSAERLKGVDSTLKIQPAKLEDSAVYLCASSPGVAGTHETQYFGPGTRLLVL.

This clonotype has more than one count but fewer than ten. The chain's CDR3 is CATSAASNQPQHF. The DNA of the CDR3 is TGTGCCACCAGTGCAGCGAGCAATCAGCCCCAGCATTTT. V and J are TRBV24-1 and TRBJ1-5; no reliable D call. Trimming took 5 bases from V and 1 from J, leaving 5 bases between them. CDR3 length: 13 residues. Per germline, CDR1 KGHDR and CDR2 SFDVKD.

The rearrangement joins TRBV20-1 to TRBJ1-5, with 7 bases lining up with TRBD1. The CDR3 runs to 13 residues. Trimming removed 5 bases from V and 4 bases from J; junction bases left unmatched: 5. Per the germline V gene, CDR1 is DFQATT and CDR2 is SNEGSKA (reference sequence). In DNA form, the CDR3 reads TGCAGTGCTGGGGACAGCATTAATCAGCCCCAGCATTTT. It specifies CSAGDSINQPQHF.

This clonotype was recorded many times. The rearrangement joins TRBV28 to TRBJ2-5; 7 bases are shared with TRBD1. The ends lost 4 bases at V and 1 base at J; junction bases unmatched: 6. The V gene's germline CDR1 is MDHEN and CDR2 SYDVKM. This CDR3 contains 15 residues. CDR3: CASSSVGQPQETQYF. The CDR3 nucleotides are TGTGCCAGCAGTTCCGTGGGACAGCCCCAAGAGACCCAGTACTTC. The full variable domain, rest sourced from reference TRBV28 and TRBJ2-5, is DVKVTQSSRYLVKRTGEKVFLECVQDMDHENMFWYRQDPGLGLRLIYFSYDVKMKEKGDIPEGYSVSREKKERFSLILESASTNQTSMYLCASSSVGQPQETQYFGPGTRLLVL.

The chain has TRBV7-6 and TRBJ2-7; D is undetermined. With 5 bases removed from V and 5 bases from J, the gap between germline ends came to 10 bases. There are 12 residues in the CDR3. Per germline, CDR1 SGHVS and CDR2 FNYEAQ. The CDR3 spells CASSTRRHEQYF. CDR3 DNA sequence: TGTGCCAGCAGCACCCGAAGGCACGAGCAGTACTTC.

This clonotype was found many times. The chain uses TRBV6-2 or TRBV6-3 and TRBJ1-5, with 8 bases aligning to TRBD1. The ends lost 5 bases at V and 6 bases at J; junction bases unmatched: 9. The CDR3 consists of 15 residues. The V gene's germline CDR1 is MNHEY and CDR2 SVGEGT. The CDR3 spells CASSATGGGSQPQHF. Here the CDR3 DNA reads TGTGCCAGCAGTGCTACAGGGGGAGGTAGTCAGCCCCAGCATTTT.

Ten or more counts support this clonotype. The chain combines TRBV20-1 with TRBJ2-7; no reliable D call. The CDR3 sequence is 14 residues long. Per germline, CDR1 DFQATT and CDR2 SNEGSKA (reference sequence). Deletions cut 6 bases from V and 3 bases from J, with 18 bases between. This CDR3 is CSAKDSHVFYEQYF. DNA of the CDR3: TGCAGTGCCAAAGACTCGCATGTGTTCTACGAGCAGTACTTC.

CDR3 region: CATSDIGRSNTGELFF. In DNA, the CDR3 is TGTGCCACCAGTGATATTGGGAGATCGAACACCGGGGAGCTGTTTTTT. The chain joins TRBV24-1 to TRBJ2-2, with a possible D match to TRBD2 (5 bases). CDR3 length: 16 amino acids. The ends were cut back, 3 bases at V and 0 bases at J, with 10 bases in the middle. CDR1 is KGHDR, CDR2 SFDVKD, per germline.

This clonotype was recorded at least ten times. The V call is TRBV6-1, the J call TRBJ2-5; 14 bases line up with TRBD2. Trimming took 7 bases from V and 1 from J; bases not matched to a gene: 14. The CDR3 runs 19 residues. CDR1 MNHNS and CDR2 SASEGT come from the germline V gene. CDR3 region: CASKPSGTSGSWGQETQYF. For the CDR3, the DNA is TGTGCCAGCAAACCGAGCGGGACTAGCGGGAGTTGGGGCCAAGAGACCCAGTACTTC.

There are many counts of this clonotype. The CDR3 here is CASSFRTAVDPLEQYF. The DNA of the CDR3 is TGTGCCAGCAGTTTCCGTACGGCGGTTGACCCTCTCGAGCAGTACTTC. The rearrangement links TRBV6-5 to TRBJ2-7; no definite D call. The CDR3 extends over 16 amino acids. The germline gives CDR1 MNHEY, CDR2 SVGAGI. Between the trimmed V and J ends, which lost 4 bases and 6 bases, there was a span of 22 bases.

This clonotype was observed many times. The CDR3 DNA is TGTGCCAGCAGCTTAATGTTGTACGAGCAGTACTTC. It yields the protein CASSLMLYEQYF. The chain has TRBV11-2 and TRBJ2-7; no reliable D call. The germline V gene has CDR1 SGHAT and CDR2 FQNNGV. V was shortened by 2 bases and J by 4 bases, with 6 bases between the two germline ends. CDR3 length equals 12 residues.

This clonotype was found many times. The chain has TRBV11-2 and TRBJ2-7, with 7 bases lining up with TRBD2. Losses at the gene ends were 5 bases for V and 3 bases for J; bases not matched to a gene: 7. Germline assignment: CDR1 SGHAT and CDR2 FQNNGV. This CDR3 has 14 amino acids. The CDR3 nucleotides read TGTGCCAGCAGCGACAATGGGGGGGGCTACGAGCAGTACTTC. Its protein product is CASSDNGGGYEQYF.

This clonotype has a handful of counts. This chain uses TRBV19 with TRBJ2-2; D is unclear. The CDR3 totals 13 residues. CDR1 is LNHDA, CDR2 SQIVND, per germline (reference sequence). V gave up 7 bases and J gave up 4 bases, with 10 bases separating them. CDR3 sequence (DNA): TGTGCCAGTAAGTTGCGTAGCACCGGGGAGCTGTTTTTT. Protein sequence: CASKLRSTGELFF.

This sequence joins TRBV30 and TRBJ1-2, with 9 bases matching TRBD1. The trim removed 5 bases at V and 8 bases at J, leaving 9 bases unmatched. Germline lookup yields CDR1 GTSNPN and CDR2 SVGIG (reference sequence). There are 13 residues in the CDR3. This CDR3 is CAWRHNRGQGYTF. CDR3 coding DNA: TGTGCCTGGCGCCACAACAGGGGGCAGGGCTACACCTTC.

In its sample, this clonotype was seen many times. The chain has TRBV20-1 and TRBJ2-7; the match to TRBD1 covers 8 bases. Germline loops: CDR1 DFQATT, CDR2 SNEGSKA (reference sequence). The CDR3 is made up of 12 amino acids. Trimming at V came to 6 bases and at J to 5 bases, leaving 6 bases not matched to a gene. The CDR3 reads CSASDRADEQYF. DNA for the CDR3: TGCAGTGCCTCGGACAGGGCCGACGAGCAGTACTTC.